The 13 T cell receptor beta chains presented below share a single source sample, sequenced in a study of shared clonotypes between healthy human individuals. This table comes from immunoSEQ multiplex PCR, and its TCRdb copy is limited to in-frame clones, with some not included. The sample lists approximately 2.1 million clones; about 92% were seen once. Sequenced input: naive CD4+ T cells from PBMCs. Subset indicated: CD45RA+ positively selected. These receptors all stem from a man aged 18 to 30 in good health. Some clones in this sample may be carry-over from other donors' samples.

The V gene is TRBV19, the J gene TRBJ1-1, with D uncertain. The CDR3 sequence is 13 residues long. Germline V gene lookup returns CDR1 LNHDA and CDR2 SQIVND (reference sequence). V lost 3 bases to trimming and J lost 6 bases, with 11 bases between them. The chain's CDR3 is CASSITAGAEAFF. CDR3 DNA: TGTGCCAGTAGTATTACGGCAGGAGCTGAAGCTTTCTTT. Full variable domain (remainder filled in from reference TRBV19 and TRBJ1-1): DGGITQSPKYLFRKEGQNVTLSCEQNLNHDAMYWYRQDPGQGLRLIYYSQIVNDFQKGDIAEGYSVSREKKESFPLTVTSAQKNPTAFYLCASSITAGAEAFFGQGTRLTVV.

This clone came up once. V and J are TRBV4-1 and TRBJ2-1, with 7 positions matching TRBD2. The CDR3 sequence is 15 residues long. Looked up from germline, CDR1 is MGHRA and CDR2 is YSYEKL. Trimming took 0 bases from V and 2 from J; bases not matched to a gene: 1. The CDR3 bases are TGCGCCAGCAGCCAAGACGCGGGAGCCTACAATGAGCAGTTCTTC. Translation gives CASSQDAGAYNEQFF.

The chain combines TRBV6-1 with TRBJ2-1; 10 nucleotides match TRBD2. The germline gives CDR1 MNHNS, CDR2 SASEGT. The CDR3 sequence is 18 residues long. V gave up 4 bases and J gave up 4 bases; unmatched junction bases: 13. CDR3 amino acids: CASSVYPAGGPGYNEQFF. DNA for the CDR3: TGTGCCAGCAGTGTTTATCCAGCGGGAGGGCCAGGTTACAATGAGCAGTTCTTC.

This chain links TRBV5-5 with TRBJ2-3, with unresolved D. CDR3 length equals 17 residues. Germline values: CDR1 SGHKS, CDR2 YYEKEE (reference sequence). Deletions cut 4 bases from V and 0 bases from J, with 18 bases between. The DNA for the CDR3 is TGTGCCAGCAGCCCGTGGCCCCCGGGCCTGAGCACAGATACGCAGTATTTT. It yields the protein CASSPWPPGLSTDTQYF.

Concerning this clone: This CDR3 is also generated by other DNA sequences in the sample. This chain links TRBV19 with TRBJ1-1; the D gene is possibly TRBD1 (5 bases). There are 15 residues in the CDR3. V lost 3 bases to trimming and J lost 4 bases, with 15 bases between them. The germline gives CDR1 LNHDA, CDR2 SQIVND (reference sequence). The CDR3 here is CASSIGRVRGTEAFF. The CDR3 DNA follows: TGTGCCAGTAGTATTGGCAGGGTTCGAGGCACTGAAGCTTTCTTT.

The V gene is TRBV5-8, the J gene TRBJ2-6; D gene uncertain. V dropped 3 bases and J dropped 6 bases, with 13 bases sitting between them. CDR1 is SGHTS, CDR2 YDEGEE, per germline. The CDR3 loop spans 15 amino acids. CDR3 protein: CASSSRPDAANVLTF. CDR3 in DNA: TGTGCCAGCAGCTCGCGGCCAGATGCGGCCAACGTCCTGACTTTC.

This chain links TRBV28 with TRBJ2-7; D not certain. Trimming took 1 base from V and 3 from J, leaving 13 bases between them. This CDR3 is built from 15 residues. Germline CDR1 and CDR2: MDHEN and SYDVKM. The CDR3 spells CASSLSSGRHYEQYF. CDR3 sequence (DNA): TGTGCCAGCAGTTTATCTTCTGGGCGACACTACGAGCAGTACTTC. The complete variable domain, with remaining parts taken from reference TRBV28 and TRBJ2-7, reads DVKVTQSSRYLVKRTGEKVFLECVQDMDHENMFWYRQDPGLGLRLIYFSYDVKMKEKGDIPEGYSVSREKKERFSLILESASTNQTSMYLCASSLSSGRHYEQYFGPGTRLTVT.

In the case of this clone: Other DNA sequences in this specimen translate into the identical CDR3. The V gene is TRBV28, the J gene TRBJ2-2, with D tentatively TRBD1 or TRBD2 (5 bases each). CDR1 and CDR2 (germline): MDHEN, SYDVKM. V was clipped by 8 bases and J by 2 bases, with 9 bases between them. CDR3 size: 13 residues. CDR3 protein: CASRDGNTGELFF. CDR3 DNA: TGTGCCAGCCGGGACGGAAACACCGGGGAGCTGTTTTTT. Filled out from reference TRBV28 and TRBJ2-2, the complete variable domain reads DVKVTQSSRYLVKRTGEKVFLECVQDMDHENMFWYRQDPGLGLRLIYFSYDVKMKEKGDIPEGYSVSREKKERFSLILESASTNQTSMYLCASRDGNTGELFFGEGSRLTVL.

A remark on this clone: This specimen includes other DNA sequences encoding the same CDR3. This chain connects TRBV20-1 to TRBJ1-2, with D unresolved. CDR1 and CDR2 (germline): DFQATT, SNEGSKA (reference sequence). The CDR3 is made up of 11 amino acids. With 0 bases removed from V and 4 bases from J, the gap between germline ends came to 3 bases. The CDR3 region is CSARDRYGYTF. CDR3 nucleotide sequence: TGCAGTGCTAGAGATCGCTATGGCTACACCTTC.

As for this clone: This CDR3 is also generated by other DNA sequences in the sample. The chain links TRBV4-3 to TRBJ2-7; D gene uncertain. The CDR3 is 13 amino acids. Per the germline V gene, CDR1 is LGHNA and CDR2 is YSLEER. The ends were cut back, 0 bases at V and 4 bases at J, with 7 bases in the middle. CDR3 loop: CASSQEPGYEQYF. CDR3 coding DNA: TGCGCCAGCAGCCAAGAACCCGGGTACGAGCAGTACTTC.

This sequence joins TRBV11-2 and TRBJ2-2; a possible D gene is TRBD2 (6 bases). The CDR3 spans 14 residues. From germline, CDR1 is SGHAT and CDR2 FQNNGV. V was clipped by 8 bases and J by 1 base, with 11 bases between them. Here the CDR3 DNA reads TGTGCCAGCGCCCGGGGAGGGAACACCGGGGAGCTGTTTTTT. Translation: CASARGGNTGELFF.

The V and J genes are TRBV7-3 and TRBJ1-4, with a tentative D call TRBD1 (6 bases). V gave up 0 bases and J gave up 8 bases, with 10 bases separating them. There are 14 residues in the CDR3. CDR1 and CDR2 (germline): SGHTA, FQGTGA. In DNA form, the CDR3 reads TGTGCCAGCAGCTTAACAGGGGGTTTGGAAAAACTGTTTTTT. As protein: CASSLTGGLEKLFF.

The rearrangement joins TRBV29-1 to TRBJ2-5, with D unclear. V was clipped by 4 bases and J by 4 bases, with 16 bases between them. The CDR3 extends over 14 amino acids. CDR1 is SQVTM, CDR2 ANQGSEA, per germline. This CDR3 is CSVAQILVRETQYF. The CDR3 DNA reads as TGCAGCGTTGCACAGATCTTAGTACGAGAGACCCAGTACTTC.